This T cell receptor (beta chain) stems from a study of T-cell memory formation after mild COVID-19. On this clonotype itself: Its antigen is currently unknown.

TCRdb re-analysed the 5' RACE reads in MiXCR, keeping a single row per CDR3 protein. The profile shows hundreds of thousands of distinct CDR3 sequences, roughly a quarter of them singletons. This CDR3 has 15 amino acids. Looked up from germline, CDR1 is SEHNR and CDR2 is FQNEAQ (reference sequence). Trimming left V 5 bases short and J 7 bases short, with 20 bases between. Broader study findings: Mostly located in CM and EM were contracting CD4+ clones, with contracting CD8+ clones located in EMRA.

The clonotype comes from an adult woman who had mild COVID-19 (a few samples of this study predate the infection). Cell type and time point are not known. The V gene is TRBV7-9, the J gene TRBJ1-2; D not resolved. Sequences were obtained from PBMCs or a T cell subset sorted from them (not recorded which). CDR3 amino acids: CASSPLKKAEAGYTF. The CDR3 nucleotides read TGTGCCAGCAGCCCCCTTAAAAAGGCGGAAGCTGGCTACACCTTC. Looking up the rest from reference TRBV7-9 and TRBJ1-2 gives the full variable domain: DTGVSQNPRHKITKRGQNVTFRCDPISEHNRLYWYRQTLGQGPEFLTYFQNEAQLEKSRLLSDRFSAERPKGSFSTLEIQRTEQGDSAMYLCASSPLKKAEAGYTFGSGTRLTVV.